This T cell receptor beta chain appears in the sequencing data of a study of cytomegalovirus exposure and HLA in healthy donors (dated by TCRdb to the late 2010s). A note on the overall study: In an earlier analysis of about 560 of the donors, 276 Gb of sequence data and 100 million or so unique TCR beta sequences from approximately 180 million T cells were reported. Roughly 300 gigabases of sequencing data and 91 million or so unique TCR sequences made up an early release that covered 500 to 700 HLA-typed donors. Of the 300 to 450 genotyped donors, 65% to 90% were placed in the genetic ancestry cluster associated with self-reported Caucasian donors. The aim of the study was to test whether cataloging public T cell receptors could identify signatures of past pathogen exposure. Using immunosequencing, the study profiled T cell repertoires from 666 subjects and related those repertoires to cytomegalovirus serostatus. Along with the roughly 700-subject first cohort, a separate validation cohort of around 110 different subjects was used. The study combined high-throughput TCR immunosequencing, statistical association of individual TCRs with disease status, and machine learning to predict cytomegalovirus infection status. In a later analysis, previously published TCR beta repertoires from several hundred donors were re-analyzed and high-resolution HLA genotyping was added so that TCR occurrence patterns could be studied. Rather than drawing on any new phenotypic data, the later analysis identified candidate immune exposures from TCR beta sequences and the way those sequences occurred across donors. An earlier analysis of fewer than 750 of the donors used high-throughput TCR beta sequencing to judge whether each TCR beta V gene segment behaved as functional or pseudogenic. Alongside the repertoire data, information on donor age, sex, ethnicity and CMV serostatus was compiled. Genome-wide SNP genotypes for about 65% of the roughly 700 donors were used in a later genetic analysis, which treated that subset as a discovery cohort. All discovery cohort repertoires had been generated on a single sequencing platform. Class I and class II HLA loci were covered by the typing at four-digit resolution. Typing coverage varied by locus: roughly 629-640 donors for A, B, C, DRB1 and DQB1; under 550 for DQA1; more than 600 for DPA1; roughly 470 for DPB1. Several DR-DQ haplotypes were handled as single units for association and clustering because linkage in the cohort was strong. Across around 400 genotyped donors of the cohort, an average of approximately 220,000 unique TCR beta nucleotide sequences per donor were sequenced, and 15% to 20% of those sequences were non-productive. Here is what the overall study found, with its caveats: Only TCR beta chains were sequenced in this cohort, and the absence of alpha or paired-chain data limited detectable features. Because HLA typing was missing for some donors at each locus, association tests included only the typed subset. The classifier was reported to diagnose cytomegalovirus status with high specificity and sensitivity in both the original and validation cohorts. In a later analysis, HLA-associated TCR beta chains showed more clonal expansion and lower generation probabilities than non-associated chains that were equally common. Strong co-occurrence of HLA alleles, especially DR and DQ, made assigning TCR associations to individual alleles difficult. A further reported finding was that TCR beta sequences accurately predicted the HLA-A and HLA-B alleles for most subjects in the first cohort. Specific HLA alleles were associated with more than 15,000 TCR beta sequences at a false discovery rate of 0.05 in a later analysis. Three of the identified cytomegalovirus-associated TCR beta chains were confirmed in vitro to be specific for cytomegalovirus antigens. Across donors, most TCR sequences were observed very rarely, whereas some public TCRs were present in many individuals. According to the authors, the approach could potentially be generalized to other disease states and immunological phenotypes. A later genetic analysis reported fewer N-insertions in productive TCRs among donors in an Asian-associated ancestry cluster than the roughly 620-donor mean. For the cohort, immune exposure information was limited to CMV serostatus. A later analysis found that TCR association rates varied across HLA loci, with DRB1 alleles showing the most associated TCRs and HLA-C alleles the fewest. Sequencing depth was assumed to be roughly uniform across donors in the presence/absence analyses, though that assumption may not hold. In an earlier analysis of fewer than 700 of the donors, most TCR beta V segments appeared in productive rearrangements about 87% or about 30% of the time, broadly matching IMGT annotations. In a later genetic analysis, a missense DCLRE1C variant was associated with V-gene and J-gene trimming of TCR beta chains, and the association was replicated in an independent cohort. The 87-base-pair reads could not distinguish some IMGT-functional V segments, including TRBV6-2 and TRBV6-3, so those segments were excluded. Most CMV-associated TCR beta chains appeared to be HLA-restricted in a later analysis, and the HLA associations seemed to be driven largely by CMV exposure. The sequencing pipeline was judged likely to have produced a cluster of highly shared sequence variants as a technical artifact. Because counts were too low, about 18 rarely observed V segments, including chromosome 9 orphons, were excluded from the earlier analysis of 500 to 700 of the donors. Several of the top co-occurrence clusters appeared to be linked to parvovirus B19, influenza, CMV and Epstein-Barr virus, according to a later analysis. Correlated functional status among segregating V segments might be attributable to linkage disequilibrium, but an unknown experimental factor could not be ruled out. In the study, 150 to 200 TCR beta chains were listed as associated with cytomegalovirus.

The cohort comprised some 680 healthy bone marrow donors. All cohort members were sampled while nominally healthy, although unrecorded immune exposures were likely present. The donor tested CMV seronegative, placing the donor among the roughly 350 seronegative members of the cohort. Every donor gave a peripheral blood sample, and the peripheral blood mononuclear cells from that sample were used for TCR beta sequencing. The Qiagen DNeasy Blood Extraction Kit was used to extract genomic DNA from the blood cell samples. At the junction V is shortened by 8 bases and J by 7 bases, with 24 bases in between. The CDR3 runs 15 amino acids, cysteine and phenylalanine included. The CDR3 DNA has 45 bases and is translated from base 1. Via the germline V gene, CDR1 is MNHEY and CDR2 SVGAGI. Libraries were constructed by the immunoSEQ multiplex PCR assay. The multiplex PCR relied on a mix of 60 forward primers for TCR Vbeta segments and 13 reverse primers for TCR Jbeta segments. Amplification of the CDR3 region of rearranged TCR beta genes was performed with a multiplex PCR assay on genomic DNA. Amplified TCR beta libraries were sequenced as 87-base-pair reads on the Illumina HiSeq System. The authors processed their data as follows. In a later analysis, tens of millions of unique TCR beta chains were counted across the 650 to 700 repertoires, and approximately 11 million of these chains were shared by at least two donors. Raw reads were error-corrected and collapsed into unique sequences with a nearest-neighbor algorithm that merged closely related sequences to remove PCR and sequencing errors. To assign V, D and J gene segments, CDR3 sequences were aligned to IMGT reference sequences. For a sequence to be retained, at least a six-nucleotide match to both a V gene segment and a J gene segment was required. Rearrangements were called productive when the CDR3 lacked stop codons and stayed in frame with V and J; all others were non-productive. Following IMGT convention, CDR3 was defined as the stretch from the second conserved V-encoded cysteine to the conserved J-encoded phenylalanine. In an earlier analysis of 587 of the donors, sequences lacking an unambiguous match to a single V gene segment were excluded. In an earlier analysis of almost 600 of the donors, a V segment was called functional when productive rearrangements were above 56.7%, and segregating when the standard deviation between donors exceeded 5%. A statistical classification framework was built for diagnosing cytomegalovirus status from the catalog of TCR beta chain sequences. V and J gene assignment, in a later analysis, came from comparing TCR nucleotide sequences with IMGT/GENE-DB human TR gene sequences. Using the TCRdist pipeline, a later analysis assigned CDR3 sequences along with most-parsimonious VDJ recombination scenarios. In a later analysis, each TCR beta chain was defined by its CDR3 amino acid sequence together with its V-gene family, and reads without a unique V-gene family were excluded. To address suspected cross-contamination and a sequencing artifact, a later analysis removed roughly 640 highly shared, low-generation-probability nucleotide sequences. A later analysis calculated a clonal expansion index for each public chain from normalized within-repertoire ranks of inferred template counts. In a later analysis, generation probabilities were computed using a VDJ recombination model fitted to out-of-frame rearrangements, and the results were checked against IGoR. A later analysis scored TCR-TCR, TCR-HLA and TCR-CMV co-occurrence with hypergeometric tests, applying a repertoire-size bias correction to TCR pairs. A later analysis estimated false discovery rates by permuting HLA or CMV assignments 20 times. A later analysis grouped co-occurring TCRs with DBSCAN, adding TCRdist sequence similarity when clustering within HLA-allele-positive subsets. Co-occurrence clustering excluded repertoires with fewer than 30,000 or more than 120,000 public chains, plus five with anomalous nucleotide sharing. TCRdb took over this immuneACCESS table, retaining in-frame rearrangements with V and J assigned. Such tables are incomplete; in checked studies, under half of the missing clones stem from an unresolved V gene, and the remainder is unexplained. Clone size and V and J calls were adopted from that table, with D and trimming inferred from the DNA. The sample contains about 200,000 clones, 83% of them found a single time. The top ten constitute approximately 1.5% of the sample.

This clone came up a few times. The antigen it recognizes is unknown. No base-level quality is on record; no much larger clone is a single base apart. The source of this sequence is a girl between 10 and 17 years old in good health and CMV-seronegative. In this chain, TRBV6-5 is recombined with TRBJ2-7, and TRBD1 may be the D gene, going by 7 matching bases. The sequencing input was PBMCs. The nucleotide sequence reads as follows: TGTGCCAGCTCTATTTCAGGGGGGCCCTACGGAGAGCAGTACTTC. Its protein is CASSISGGPYGEQYF.